Shown below are 20 T cell receptor beta chains from a single sample sequenced in a study of T-cell reconstitution after alpha-beta-depleted transplantation in children. Preparation of the TCRbeta library involved a method that used unique molecular identifiers. One entry per CDR3 protein results from TCRdb running MiXCR on the PCR reads. The repertoire holds about 360,000 distinct CDR3 sequences, with approximately 12% as singletons. The sequencing used PBMCs, collected from the stem cell graft. The receptors were sampled from a human donor who donated a stem cell graft to a child with Fanconi anemia.

This clonotype has just a few counts. This rearrangement joins TRBV18 to TRBJ2-5; TRBD1 matches 8 bases. The junction had 3 bases not matched to a gene; V was cut back by 3 bases and J by 0 bases. This CDR3 contains 15 residues. The V gene's germline CDR1 is KGHSH and CDR2 LQKENI. The CDR3 here is CASSPSTGDQETQYF. CDR3 in DNA: TGTGCCAGCTCACCGTCGACAGGGGACCAAGAGACCCAGTACTTC.

The rearrangement links TRBV10-3 to TRBJ1-1, with 9 nucleotides matching TRBD1. The trim removed 6 bases at V and 7 bases at J, leaving 9 bases unmatched. The CDR3 is 14 residues long. The germline V gene has CDR1 ENHRY and CDR2 SYGVKD. The CDR3 region has the DNA TGTGCCATCAGGGGGGACAGGGAGGGGTTTGAAGCTTTCTTT. Translation gives CAIRGDREGFEAFF.

This rearrangement joins TRBV11-3 to TRBJ2-3; no clear D gene. V gave up 0 bases and J gave up 4 bases, with 5 bases separating them. CDR1 and CDR2 (germline): SGHNT, YENEEA. The CDR3 runs to 13 residues. Written as DNA, the CDR3 is TGTGCCAGCAGCTTAGACTACGCAGATACGCAGTATTTT. Translating it yields CASSLDYADTQYF.

The chain carries TRBV19 and TRBJ1-1; maybe TRBD1 (6 bases). CDR3 length equals 13 residues. Germline CDR1 and CDR2: LNHDA and SQIVND (reference sequence). V lost 7 bases and J 5 bases, leaving 14 bases between the germline ends. This CDR3 is CASTNRDGTEAFF. The CDR3 DNA reads as TGTGCCAGTACTAACAGGGACGGGACTGAAGCTTTCTTT.

The V gene is TRBV27, the J gene TRBJ2-5; D might be TRBD1 (5 bases). The length of the CDR3 is 13 residues. Germline assignment: CDR1 MNHEY and CDR2 SMNVEV (reference sequence). V lost 2 bases and J 4 bases, leaving 8 bases between the germline ends. The CDR3 nucleotides are TGTGCCAGCAGTTTACAACAGGCAGAGACCCAGTACTTC. Translated: CASSLQQAETQYF.

CDR3 sequence: CASSRGGSGELFF. The CDR3 bases are TGTGCCAGCAGCAGGGGCGGGTCCGGGGAGCTGTTTTTT. The V and J genes are TRBV7-9 and TRBJ2-2; D possibly matches TRBD1 or TRBD2 (5 bases each). CDR3 size: 13 residues. Germline CDR1 and CDR2: SEHNR and FQNEAQ (reference sequence). V was shortened by 5 bases and J by 6 bases, with 10 bases between the two germline ends.

The rearrangement uses TRBV5-1 and TRBJ1-1; D not resolved. With 0 bases removed from V and 4 bases from J, the gap between germline ends came to 13 bases. Germline V CDR1 and CDR2: SGHRS, YFSETQ. This CDR3 comprises 15 residues. Here the CDR3 DNA reads TGCGCCAGCAGCTTGGGAGCCCTCGTTTCCACTGAAGCTTTCTTT. Translating it yields CASSLGALVSTEAFF. The whole variable domain, remainder taken from reference TRBV5-1 and TRBJ1-1, is KAGVTQTPRYLIKTRGQQVTLSCSPISGHRSVSWYQQTPGQGLQFLFEYFSETQRNKGNFPGRFSGRQFSNSRSEMNVSTLELGDSALYLCASSLGALVSTEAFFGQGTRLTVV.

In its sample, this clonotype was seen a few times. The CDR3 reads CSALKRGNTEAFF. The DNA of the CDR3 is TGCAGTGCCCTGAAAAGGGGGAACACTGAAGCTTTCTTT. The V call is TRBV20-1, the J call TRBJ1-1; tentatively, D is TRBD1 (5 bases). This CDR3 contains 13 residues. V was clipped by 6 bases and J by 1 base, with 12 bases between them. Germline CDR1 and CDR2: DFQATT and SNEGSKA (reference sequence).

In this sample, this clonotype turned up many times. The J gene is TRBJ2-1, the V gene TRBV5-1; 10 nucleotides match TRBD1. Germline-derived CDR1 and CDR2 are SGHRS and YFSETQ. V lost 3 bases to trimming and J lost 5 bases; unmatched junction nucleotides: 11. The CDR3 is made up of 17 amino acids. The CDR3 here is CASSSLPGTGVHNEQFF. The CDR3 DNA follows: TGCGCCAGCAGCTCCCTCCCGGGGACAGGGGTCCACAATGAGCAGTTCTTC.

This chain uses TRBV12-3 or TRBV12-4 with TRBJ1-5, with 7 positions matching TRBD1. V lost 4 bases to trimming and J lost 2 bases; unmatched junction nucleotides: 17. The CDR3 has 19 amino acids. The CDR3 region is CASSSSLGGGGGGNQPQHF. The CDR3 coding sequence is TGTGCCAGCAGTTCCTCGCTGGGTGGAGGGGGCGGGGGCAATCAGCCCCAGCATTTT.

This clonotype was seen ten or more times. The chain links TRBV4-3 to TRBJ2-1; no definite D call. This CDR3 has 15 residues. Trimming pared 0 bases from V and 9 bases from J, leaving 15 bases between. CDR1 and CDR2 (germline): LGHNA, YSLEER. Here the CDR3 DNA reads TGCGCCAGCAGCCAAGAGGCCCTAGACAACAGTGAGCAGTTCTTC. This gives the protein CASSQEALDNSEQFF.

This clonotype has a count of ten or more. The V and J genes are TRBV5-1 and TRBJ2-1; 10 positions match TRBD2. The CDR3 contains 15 residues. Germline assignment: CDR1 SGHRS and CDR2 YFSETQ. V shed 6 bases and J 11 bases; nucleotides not matched to a gene: 14. CDR3 region: CASKNGASGGIKQFF. The CDR3 DNA reads TGCGCCAGCAAGAACGGGGCTAGCGGGGGAATAAAGCAGTTCTTC.

This chain uses TRBV7-2 with TRBJ2-2; D ambiguous. The V and J ends lost 2 bases and 3 bases respectively, with 10 bases between them. The CDR3 loop spans 15 amino acids. CDR1 and CDR2 (germline): SGHTA, FQGNSA. CDR3 sequence: CASSLWTDDTGELFF. The DNA for the CDR3 is TGTGCCAGCAGCTTATGGACGGACGACACCGGGGAGCTGTTTTTT.

This clonotype was found a few times. The V gene is TRBV5-1, the J gene TRBJ2-2; 10 bases map to TRBD1. Germline V gives CDR1 SGHRS, CDR2 YFSETQ. This CDR3 spans 16 amino acids. The J segment lost 3 bases and the V segment lost 4 bases, leaving 6 bases of the junction unmatched. CDR3 coding DNA: TGCGCCAGCAGCGCCGGGACAGGGGATTACACCGGGGAGCTGTTTTTT. It is translated as CASSAGTGDYTGELFF.

The gene calls are TRBV6-1 and TRBJ2-3; the match to TRBD2 covers 8 bases. V lost 4 bases to trimming and J lost 1 base; unmatched junction nucleotides: 4. The CDR3 sequence is 15 residues long. Per the germline V gene, CDR1 is MNHNS and CDR2 is SASEGT. The CDR3 DNA reads TGTGCCAGCAGTGCTCAAGCGGGGGGCACAGATACGCAGTATTTT. This codes for CASSAQAGGTDTQYF.

The chain combines TRBV6-2 or TRBV6-3 with TRBJ1-5, with 7 bases fitting TRBD1. The germline V gene encodes CDR1 MNHEY and CDR2 SVGEGT. The V and J ends lost 6 bases and 1 base, in that order; junction bases with no gene match: 9. The CDR3 has 16 amino acids. The CDR3, as DNA: TGTGCCAGCAGCTCAAGACAGGGTGGCAGCAATCAGCCCCAGCATTTT. This codes for CASSSRQGGSNQPQHF.

The chain couples TRBV7-2 to TRBJ1-1; 7 bases align to TRBD1. Germline-derived CDR1 and CDR2 are SGHTA and FQGNSA. The CDR3 is 14 amino acids. V lost 3 bases and J lost 6; bases outside the gene matches: 7. The CDR3 nucleotides are TGTGCCAGCAGCTTGGCGACAGGGTCGCCTGAAGCTTTCTTT. This sequence encodes CASSLATGSPEAFF.

This clonotype was picked up a small number of times. The chain employs TRBV14 and TRBJ1-5; D unresolved. The CDR3 runs to 17 residues. Trimming shortened V by 3 bases and J by 5 bases, and 20 bases separated the two germline ends. Germline V gene sequence: CDR1 SGHDN, CDR2 FVKESK. The CDR3 region has the DNA TGTGCCAGCAGCCACTCTCAAGACTATATCGTGCATCAGCCCCAGCATTTT. Translation: CASSHSQDYIVHQPQHF.

The chain carries TRBV15 and TRBJ1-4, with no clear D. V was clipped by 1 base and J by 8 bases, with 2 bases between them. In germline, CDR1 is LNHNV, CDR2 YYDKDF (reference sequence). CDR3 length: 11 residues. The CDR3 here is CATSRGEKLFF. CDR3 bases: TGTGCCACCAGCAGAGGGGAAAAACTGTTTTTT.

Ten or more counts support this clonotype. V gene TRBV12-3 or TRBV12-4 combines with J gene TRBJ1-2, with D perhaps matching TRBD1 (5 bases). Trimming took 2 bases from V and 8 from J, leaving 9 bases between them. The CDR3 is 12 residues long. The DNA for the CDR3 is TGTGCCAGCAGTTTACTGGGACGCGGCTACACCTTC. It yields the protein CASSLLGRGYTF.